These 4 T cell receptor beta chains were all obtained from the same sample, sequenced in a study of naive and memory T cell subsets. Specified treatment: skin biopsy from PPD injection site in Mantoux-positive individual. A UMI-containing oligonucleotide was joined by 3' ligation to the TCR cDNA template. Amplification of ligated cDNA took four PCR rounds with SP2 and nested alpha and beta constant primers. TCRdb reprocessed the UMI-ligation and nested PCR reads with MiXCR, giving one entry per CDR3 protein. The data hold some 40,000 distinct CDR3 sequences, with around 10% observed a single time. Here the sequenced sample was skin, taken from a tuberculin skin test site. These TCRs come from an adult in good health.

This clonotype was found many times. This chain links TRBV27 with TRBJ1-2; 8 bases are a match to TRBD1. This CDR3 contains 14 residues. V lost 5 bases, J lost 4 bases, and 6 bases stayed unmatched. Germline V lookup: CDR1 MNHEY, CDR2 SMNVEV (reference sequence). The CDR3 DNA is TGTGCCAGCAGTCCTCTGGACAGGGCCTATGGCTACACCTTC. Its protein product is CASSPLDRAYGYTF.

The V and J genes are TRBV16 and TRBJ1-5; D call uncertain. Between the trimmed V and J ends, which lost 3 bases and 5 bases, there was a span of 11 bases. Germline V gives CDR1 KGHSY, CDR2 FQNENV. The CDR3 loop spans 14 amino acids. This CDR3 is CASSQDFKDQPQHF. In nucleotides, the CDR3 is TGTGCCAGCAGCCAGGATTTCAAAGATCAGCCCCAGCATTTT.

At least ten counts were recorded for this clonotype. The chain joins TRBV20-1 to TRBJ2-1; TRBD2 is a possible D gene (6 bases). The CDR3 contains 17 residues. V gave up 0 bases and J gave up 6 bases, with 21 bases separating them. The germline CDR1 and CDR2 sequences are DFQATT and SNEGSKA (reference sequence). The CDR3 sequence is CSARDGLRDSLINEQFF. The CDR3, as DNA: TGCAGTGCTAGAGATGGGCTCCGGGACTCTCTTATCAATGAGCAGTTCTTC.

This clonotype rates as medium-sized. The chain links TRBV4-2 to TRBJ2-7, with 8 nucleotides matching TRBD1. CDR1 and CDR2 (germline): LGHNA, YNFKEQ. The CDR3 is 14 amino acids. J was trimmed by 2 bases and V by 2 bases; bases with no gene match: 2. CDR3 bases: TGTGCCAGCAGCCAACGGACAGGGCCCTACGAGCAGTACTTC. This encodes CASSQRTGPYEQYF.